This TCR beta chain was recovered during a study of CD8 T cells in Susac syndrome. V shed 6 bases and J shed 1 base, with 10 bases lying between them. Germline V CDR1 and CDR2: SQVTM, ANQGSEA. The CDR3 is made up of 12 amino acids. A quantity of 0.5 to 1 ug RNA underwent reverse transcription using random hexamers. Via MiXCR, TCRdb re-called the immunoSEQ multiplex PCR reads, giving one row per CDR3 protein. This sample has about 300,000 distinct CDR3 sequences, with approximately 90% found just once. Specimen: CD8+ T cells from PBMCs. The V and J genes are TRBV29-1 and TRBJ2-7; D might be TRBD1 (6 bases). This receptor was obtained from a human donor with multiple sclerosis. The CDR3 loop is CSVTQGSYEQYF. The CDR3 region has the DNA TGCAGCGTCACTCAGGGGTCCTACGAGCAGTACTTC.